This T cell receptor (beta chain) was retrieved from a study of blood T cell repertoires in COVID-19. Between the trimmed V and J ends, which lost 6 bases and 0 bases, there was a span of 6 bases. The length of the CDR3 is 13 residues. Germline V gene sequence: CDR1 MGHDK, CDR2 SYGVNS. Sequencing used immunoSEQ multiplex PCR; TCRdb keeps in-frame clones, though not all of them. The sample consists of fewer than 500,000 clones, more than 75% of them appearing once. Recovered participants had two consecutive negative NP/OP PCR tests, healthcare professional clearance, or symptom resolution. The source is a young man who had recovered from COVID-19. This sequence joins TRBV25-1 and TRBJ1-3, with a weak D call TRBD1 (5 bases). Sequenced input: PBMCs or T cells enriched from blood (not recorded which). The CDR3, as DNA: TGTGCCAGCAGCGGGGGCTCTGGAAACACCATATATTTT. This gives the protein CASSGGSGNTIYF.